Described below is a single T cell receptor beta chain sequence and its context. Clones were read by immunoSEQ multiplex PCR, and TCRdb kept only the in-frame ones, dropping some. The sample carries 40,000 to 45,000 clones, 75% to 95% recorded once. The data derive from a study of T cell changes during pregnancy in multiple sclerosis. This CDR3 region has 14 residues. Trimming left V 6 bases short and J 2 bases short, with 11 bases between. Germline V gene lookup returns CDR1 MNHNS and CDR2 SASEGT. The starting material was CD4+ T cells from peripheral blood mononuclear cells, obtained before pregnancy. The rearrangement uses TRBV6-1 and TRBJ1-3; D is possibly TRBD1 (5 bases). The receptor comes from a female donor with multiple sclerosis, enrolled in a pregnancy study. CDR3 sequence: CASRARAAGNTIYF. DNA for the CDR3: TGTGCCAGCAGGGCCAGGGCGGCTGGAAACACCATATATTTT.